This is a list of T cell receptor beta chains from one sample in a study of blood T cell repertoires in COVID-19. The data were produced by immunoSEQ multiplex PCR, yet TCRdb's version contains in-frame clones alone and is incomplete. The repertoire holds 69,000 or so clones, with roughly 90% as singletons. Material: peripheral blood. The receptors derive from a middle-aged man with acute or convalescent COVID-19. Both conserved end residues are part of each CDR3. The D gene is left open where the match is weak. Only some rows state a clone size, as once, few, many or a class for expanded clones.

- - TRBJ1-5 TRBV6-1 CASSEARSAYSNQPQHF TGTGCCAGCAGTGAAGCGCGGTCAGCCTATAGCAATCAGCCCCAGCATTTT
- - TRBJ1-2 TRBV29-1 CSVSFFYGYTF TGCAGCGTTTCCTTTTTCTATGGCTACACCTTC
- TRBD2 TRBJ2-1 TRBV18 CASSQTSGGYNEQFF TGTGCCAGCTCACAAACTAGCGGGGGTTACAATGAGCAGTTCTTC
- - TRBJ2-5 TRBV5-4 CASSTRSGDARETQYF TGTGCCAGCAGCACCAGGTCAGGGGATGCCAGAGAGACCCAGTACTTC
once TRBD1 TRBJ2-5 TRBV2 CASEIPGQGQETQYF TGTGCCAGCGAAATCCCCGGACAGGGACAAGAGACCCAGTACTTC
- - TRBJ1-5 TRBV6-1 CASSEVEWGSSNQPQHF TGTGCCAGCAGTGAAGTTGAGTGGGGCTCTAGCAATCAGCCCCAGCATTTT
- - TRBJ2-3 TRBV5-4 CASSLSGFDTQYF TGTGCCAGCAGCTTATCGGGTTTCGATACGCAGTATTTT
- - TRBJ1-4 TRBV7-2 CASSLARPASNEKLFF TGTGCCAGCAGCTTAGCGAGGCCAGCCTCCAATGAAAAACTGTTTTTT
- TRBD2 TRBJ2-7 TRBV11-2 CASSPRLARAYEQYF TGTGCCAGCAGCCCACGACTAGCGAGAGCCTACGAGCAGTACTTC
- TRBD1 TRBJ2-7 TRBV19 CASSTRTGPFSYEQYF TGTGCCAGTAGTACTAGGACAGGGCCTTTTTCCTACGAGCAGTACTTC
- TRBD1 TRBJ2-7 TRBV19 CASSQGQGSHEQYF TGTGCCAGTAGTCAAGGACAGGGGTCCCACGAGCAGTACTTC
- TRBD1 TRBJ2-1 TRBV6-6 CASSQPQGAVPVPYNEQFF TGTGCCAGCAGTCAACCACAGGGGGCGGTTCCGGTTCCCTACAATGAGCAGTTCTTC
- - TRBJ1-1 TRBV12-2 CASRFSRDSRSFF TGTGCAAGTCGCTTTTCTCGGGACAGCCGGTCCTTCTTT
- TRBD2 TRBJ2-1 TRBV24-1 CATLSGRLYNEQFF TGTGCCACCCTCAGCGGGAGGCTTTACAATGAGCAGTTCTTC
- - TRBJ2-5 TRBV6-5 CASSGGPRQTQYF TGTGCCAGCAGCGGGGGACCTCGGCAGACCCAGTACTTC
once TRBD2 TRBJ2-7 TRBV4-2 CASSQGGREEQYF TGTGCCAGCAGCCAAGGTGGGCGGGAGGAGCAGTACTTC
- TRBD2 TRBJ2-5 TRBV9 CASSRLAGGVGQETQYF TGTGCCAGCAGCAGACTAGCGGGAGGGGTGGGGCAAGAGACCCAGTACTTC
- - TRBJ2-7 TRBV11-3 CASSKRGTSYEQYF TGTGCCAGCAGCAAACGGGGGACCTCCTACGAGCAGTACTTC
- TRBD1 TRBJ1-5 TRBV5-1 CASSPDWTGGNQPQHF TGCGCCAGCAGCCCGGACTGGACAGGGGGTAATCAGCCCCAGCATTTT
- TRBD2 TRBJ2-4 TRBV3-1/TRBV3-2 CASSQDPGGGNIQYF TGTGCCAGCAGCCAAGACCCCGGGGGGGGGAACATTCAGTACTTC
- - TRBJ1-3 TRBV7-9 CASRASPQRENTIYF TGTGCCAGCCGGGCCTCGCCGCAGAGGGAGAACACCATATATTTT
- TRBD1 TRBJ2-5 TRBV9 CASSVGDRGFVTQYF TGTGCCAGCAGCGTAGGGGACAGGGGATTTGTGACCCAGTACTTC
- TRBD1 TRBJ1-2 TRBV5-4 CASSYPGTGLAYGYTF TGTGCCAGCAGCTACCCCGGGACAGGATTGGCCTATGGCTACACCTTC